The rows below give T cell receptor beta chains drawn from one sample of a study of monozygotic twins with inflammatory bowel disease. TCRdb reanalyzed the 5' RACE reads and collapses them to one entry per CDR3 protein, without DNA. This sample's table has over 200,000 distinct CDR3 sequences. The sample comprised blood. These receptors were taken from a human donor with ulcerative colitis or Crohn's disease, or a healthy co-twin of an affected twin (not recorded which). The CDR3 runs from the conserved cysteine through the conserved F or W.

TRBV5-1	TRBJ2-3	CASSFPTDTQYF
TRBV29-1	TRBJ2-2	CSVETRGLWTGELFF
TRBV12-3/TRBV12-4	TRBJ1-6	CASSLGQYNSPLHF
TRBV20-1	TRBJ1-1	CSAKGFLMNTEAFF
TRBV7-8	TRBJ2-1	CASRTDRGSYNEQFF
TRBV3-1	TRBJ2-2	CASSQAKAGELFF
TRBV15	TRBJ1-3	CATSSNPEGNTIYF
TRBV7-2	TRBJ2-5	CATEPGQGETQYF
TRBV12-3/TRBV12-4	TRBJ1-1	CASRWAGANTEAFF
TRBV4-2	TRBJ1-2	CASSRYRRSGLKVNYGYTF
TRBV7-2	TRBJ1-4	CASSRGGGPEKLFF
TRBV12-3/TRBV12-4	TRBJ1-2	CASSSGTGLSYTF
TRBV11-2	TRBJ2-7	CASSLDLSWGQRFYEQYF
TRBV7-9	TRBJ1-2	CASSSTRGVAYGYTF
TRBV19	TRBJ1-6	CASSIGTGRPPLHF
TRBV20-1	TRBJ2-5	CSASQRTETQYF
TRBV4-2	TRBJ2-7	CASSQVGVGSEQYF
TRBV5-1	TRBJ2-7	CASSYDSTSSYEQYF
TRBV6-1	TRBJ2-3	CASSGGISTDTQYF
TRBV5-1	TRBJ2-3	CASSPSYYGDTQYF
TRBV2	TRBJ1-1	CASGLETGGINTEAFF
TRBV20-1	TRBJ1-5	CSGGTGNQPQHF
TRBV27	TRBJ2-5	CASSLRGLETQYF
TRBV29-1	TRBJ1-2	CSVAWSTGTSDGYTF
TRBV6-1	TRBJ1-6	CASSEGLYNSPLHF
TRBV4-2	TRBJ1-4	CASSQARRATNEKLFF